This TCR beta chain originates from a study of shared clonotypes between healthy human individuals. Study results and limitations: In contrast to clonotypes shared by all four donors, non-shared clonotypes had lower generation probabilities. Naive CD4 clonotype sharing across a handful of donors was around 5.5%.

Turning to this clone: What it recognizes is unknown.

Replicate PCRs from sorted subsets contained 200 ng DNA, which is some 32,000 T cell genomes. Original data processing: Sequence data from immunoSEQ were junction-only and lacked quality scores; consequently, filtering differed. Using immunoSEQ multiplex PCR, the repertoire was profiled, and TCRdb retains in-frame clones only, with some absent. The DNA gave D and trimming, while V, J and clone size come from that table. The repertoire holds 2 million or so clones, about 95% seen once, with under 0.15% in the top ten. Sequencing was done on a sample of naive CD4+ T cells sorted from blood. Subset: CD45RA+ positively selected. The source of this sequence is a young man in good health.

CDR3 coding DNA: TGTGCCAGCAGTAGCCGGGCCAGGGCAAGTTCCCCACCCCTCCACTTT. Its translation is CASSSRARASSPPLHF. This chain uses TRBV6-4 with TRBJ1-6; D may be TRBD1 (5 bases). The CDR3 is made up of 16 amino acids. V lost 5 bases and J 11 bases, leaving 22 bases between the germline ends. The germline V gene has CDR1 MRHNA and CDR2 SNTAGT.